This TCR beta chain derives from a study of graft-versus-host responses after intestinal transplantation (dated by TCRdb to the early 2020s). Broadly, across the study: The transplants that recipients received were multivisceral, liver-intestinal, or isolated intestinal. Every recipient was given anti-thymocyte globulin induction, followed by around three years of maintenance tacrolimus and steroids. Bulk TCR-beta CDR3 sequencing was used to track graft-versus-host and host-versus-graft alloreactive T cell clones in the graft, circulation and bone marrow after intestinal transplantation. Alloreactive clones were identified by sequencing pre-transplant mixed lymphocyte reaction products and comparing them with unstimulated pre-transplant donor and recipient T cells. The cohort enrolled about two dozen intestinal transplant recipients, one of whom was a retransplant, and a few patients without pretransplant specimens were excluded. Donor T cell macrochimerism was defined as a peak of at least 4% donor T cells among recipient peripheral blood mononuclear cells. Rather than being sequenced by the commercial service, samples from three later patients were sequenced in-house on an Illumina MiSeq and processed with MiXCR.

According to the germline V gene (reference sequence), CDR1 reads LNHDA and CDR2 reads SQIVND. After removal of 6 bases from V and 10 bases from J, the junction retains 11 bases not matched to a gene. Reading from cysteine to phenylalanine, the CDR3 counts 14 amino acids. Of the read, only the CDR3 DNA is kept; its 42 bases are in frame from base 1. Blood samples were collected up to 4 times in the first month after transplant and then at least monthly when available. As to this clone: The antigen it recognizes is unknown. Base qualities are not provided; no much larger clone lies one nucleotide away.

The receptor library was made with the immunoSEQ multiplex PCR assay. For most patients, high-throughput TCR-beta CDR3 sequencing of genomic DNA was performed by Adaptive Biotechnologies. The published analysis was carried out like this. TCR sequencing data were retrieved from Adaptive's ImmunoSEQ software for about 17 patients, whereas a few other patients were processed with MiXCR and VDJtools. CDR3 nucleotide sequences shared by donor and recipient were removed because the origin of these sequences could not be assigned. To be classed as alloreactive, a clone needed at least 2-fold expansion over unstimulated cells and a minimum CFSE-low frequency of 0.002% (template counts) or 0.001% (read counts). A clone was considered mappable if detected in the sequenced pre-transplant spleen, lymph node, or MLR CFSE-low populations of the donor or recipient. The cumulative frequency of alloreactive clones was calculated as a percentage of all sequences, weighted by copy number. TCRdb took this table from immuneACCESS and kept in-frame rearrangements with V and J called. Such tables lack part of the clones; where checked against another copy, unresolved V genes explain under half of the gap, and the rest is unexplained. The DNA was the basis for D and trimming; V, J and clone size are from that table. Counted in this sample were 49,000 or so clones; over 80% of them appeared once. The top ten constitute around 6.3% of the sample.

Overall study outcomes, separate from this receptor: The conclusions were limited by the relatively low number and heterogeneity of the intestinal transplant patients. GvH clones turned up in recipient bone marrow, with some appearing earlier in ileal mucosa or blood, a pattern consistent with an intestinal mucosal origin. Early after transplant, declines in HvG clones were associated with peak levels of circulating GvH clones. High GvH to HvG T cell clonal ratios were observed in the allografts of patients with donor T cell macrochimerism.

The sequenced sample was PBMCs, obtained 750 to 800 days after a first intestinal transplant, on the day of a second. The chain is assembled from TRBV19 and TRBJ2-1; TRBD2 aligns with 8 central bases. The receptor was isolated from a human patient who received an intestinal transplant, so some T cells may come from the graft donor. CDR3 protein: CASSLRGTSGEQFF. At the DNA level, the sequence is TGTGCCAGTAGCTTGCGAGGGACTAGTGGGGAGCAGTTCTTC.